This TCR beta chain is from a study of T-cell reconstitution after alpha-beta-depleted transplantation in children. Overall study results and limits: After transplant, at about two months, alpha-beta T cells were reportedly derived from several hundred expanded graft clones. After one year, T-cell counts and TCRbeta diversity mostly came from new T cells.

Trimming stripped 8 bases from V and 0 bases from J, with 9 bases between. Germline-derived CDR1 and CDR2 are SGHRS and YFSETQ. The CDR3 contains 13 residues. This clonotype was counted a few times. What it binds is not known. Library preparation (for TCRbeta) was performed with unique molecular identifiers. TCRdb passed the PCR reads through MiXCR, listing each CDR3 protein once. The data show some 550,000 distinct CDR3 sequences, roughly 24% seen once. The sequenced sample was PBMCs, mostly from graft donor cells, obtained 360 days after TCRalphabeta/CD19-depleted stem cell transplant. The TCR originated in a boy under three years old who had a stem cell transplant for acute myeloid leukemia, so the T cells may come from the graft donor. The genes are TRBV5-1 and TRBJ2-1, with D perhaps matching TRBD2 (5 bases). CDR3 bases: TGCGCCAGTGACGAGGGCTCCTACAATGAGCAGTTCTTC. It specifies CASDEGSYNEQFF.